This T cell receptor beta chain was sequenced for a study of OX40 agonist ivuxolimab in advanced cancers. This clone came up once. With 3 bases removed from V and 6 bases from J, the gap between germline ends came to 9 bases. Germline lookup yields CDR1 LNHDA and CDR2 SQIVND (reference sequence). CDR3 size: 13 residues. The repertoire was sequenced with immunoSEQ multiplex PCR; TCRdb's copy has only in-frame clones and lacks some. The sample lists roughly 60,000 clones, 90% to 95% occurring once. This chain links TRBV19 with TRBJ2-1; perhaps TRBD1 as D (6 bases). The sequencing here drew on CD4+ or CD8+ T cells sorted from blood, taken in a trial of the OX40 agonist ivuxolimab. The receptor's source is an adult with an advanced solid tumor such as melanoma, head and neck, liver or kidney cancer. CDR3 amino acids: CASSIGQLNEQFF. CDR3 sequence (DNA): TGTGCCAGTAGTATCGGACAGCTCAATGAGCAGTTCTTC.